These 15 T cell receptor beta chains were all obtained from the same sample, sequenced in a study of blood T cell repertoires in COVID-19. Sequencing used immunoSEQ multiplex PCR; TCRdb keeps in-frame clones, though not all of them. The sample has a few hundred thousand clones; around 89% are singletons. The material sequenced was PBMCs or T cells enriched from blood (not recorded which). The receptors were gathered from a young man who had recovered from COVID-19.

V is TRBV18 and J is TRBJ1-5; TRBD1 is a possible D gene (5 bases). Trimming cost V 0 bases and J 0 bases, with 12 bases left between them. CDR3 length: 17 amino acids. CDR1 KGHSH and CDR2 LQKENI come from the germline V gene. The CDR3 region is CASSPPDSFYSNQPQHF. DNA of the CDR3: TGTGCCAGCTCACCACCCGACAGCTTTTATAGCAATCAGCCCCAGCATTTT.

The chain links TRBV9 to TRBJ2-5; 9 bases are a match to TRBD2. Germline V gene sequence: CDR1 SGDLS, CDR2 YYNGEE. This CDR3 is built from 17 residues. Losses at the gene ends were 3 bases for V and 5 bases for J; bases not matched to a gene: 14. CDR3 protein: CASSAPGLAGSGETQYF. The CDR3 nucleotides are TGTGCCAGCAGCGCCCCCGGGCTAGCGGGGTCCGGGGAGACCCAGTACTTC.

The chain couples TRBV21-1 to TRBJ1-2; the D call in the table, TRBD1, was not verified against the DNA. TRBV21-1 is a pseudogene. The CDR3 runs to 13 residues. This CDR3 reads CAGGGDKSYGYTF. Here the CDR3 DNA reads TGTGCCGGGGGTGGGGACAAGAGCTATGGCTACACCTTC.

The chain employs TRBV7-3 and TRBJ2-3; TRBD1 matches at 11 bases. Germline V lookup: CDR1 SGHTA, CDR2 FQGTGA. The CDR3 runs 16 residues. The V and J ends lost 5 bases and 5 bases, in that order; junction bases with no gene match: 9. Here the CDR3 DNA reads TGTGCCAGCAGCCCCCTCACCGGGACAGGGGGAGATACGCAGTATTTT. Encoded protein: CASSPLTGTGGDTQYF. The variable domain in full, completed from reference TRBV7-3 and TRBJ2-3, reads GAGVSQTPSNKVTEKGKYVELRCDPISGHTALYWYRQSLGQGPEFLIYFQGTGAADDSGLPNDRFFAVRPEGSVSTLKIQRTERGDSAVYLCASSPLTGTGGDTQYFGPGTRLTVL.

This clone was seen a handful of times. The V call is TRBV5-1, the J call TRBJ2-5, with D possibly TRBD1 on 6 matching bases. Germline CDR1 and CDR2: SGHRS and YFSETQ. V lost 3 bases and J lost 0, with 12 bases in between. CDR3 length: 15 amino acids. The CDR3 DNA is TGCGCCAGCAGCTCCGCAGGGGTCCACCAAGAGACCCAGTACTTC. Residues: CASSSAGVHQETQYF.

The CDR3 DNA reads as TGTGCCAGCAGCCAATACGGCGGCGGCCTCAGAATCTCCTACGAGCAGTACTTC. This gives the protein CASSQYGGGLRISYEQYF. The chain carries TRBV3-1 (or the pseudogene TRBV3-2) and TRBJ2-7; D not resolved. From germline, CDR1 is LGHDT and CDR2 YNNKEL (reference sequence). This CDR3 contains 18 residues. The ends were cut back, 2 bases at V and 0 bases at J, with 20 bases in the middle.

The chain recombines TRBV19 with TRBJ2-5; TRBD1 aligns across 7 bases. Per germline, CDR1 LNHDA and CDR2 SQIVND (reference sequence). CDR3 size: 16 residues. Germline trimming cut 6 bases from V and 0 bases from J; bases unmatched to any gene: 10. CDR3 in DNA: TGTGCCAGTAGCGACGCACAGGGGCGGTACCAAGAGACCCAGTACTTC. This translates into CASSDAQGRYQETQYF.

The chain uses TRBV21-1 and TRBJ2-7; TRBD1 is the table's D call and was not checked against the DNA. TRBV21-1 is a recognized pseudogene. This CDR3 has 15 residues. CDR3 amino acids: CASSNIDRACYEQYF. Written as DNA, the CDR3 is TGTGCCAGCAGCAATATCGACAGGGCCTGCTACGAGCAGTACTTC.

The rearrangement uses TRBV4-3 and TRBJ1-3; D not resolved. Germline CDR1 reads LGHNA; CDR2 reads YSLEER. Trimming pared 0 bases from V and 0 bases from J, leaving 12 bases between. The CDR3 spans 17 residues. CDR3: CASSQDPDTSSGNTIYF. CDR3 in DNA: TGCGCCAGCAGCCAAGACCCAGACACGAGCTCTGGAAACACCATATATTTT.

This clone was observed a handful of times. The chain joins TRBV10-3 to TRBJ1-1, with D tentatively TRBD1 (6 bases). V lost 7 bases and J 1 base, leaving 10 bases between the germline ends. The CDR3 contains 13 residues. Germline lookup yields CDR1 ENHRY and CDR2 SYGVKD. The CDR3 DNA is TGTGCCATCAACCAACAGGGGAACACTGAAGCTTTCTTT. This sequence encodes CAINQQGNTEAFF.

Here the CDR3 DNA reads TGCGCCAGCAGCCAAGAGGGGACAGGGGGTGAAAAACTGTTTTTT. This gives the protein CASSQEGTGGEKLFF. This chain joins TRBV4-3 and TRBJ1-4; 11 nucleotides agree with TRBD1. The CDR3 loop spans 15 amino acids. The germline gives CDR1 LGHNA, CDR2 YSLEER. V dropped 0 bases and J dropped 7; count of bases not matched to a gene: 1.

This clone was seen just once. V usage is TRBV14 and J usage is TRBJ1-3; tentative D call: TRBD1 (6 bases). V lost 5 bases and J 0 bases, leaving 14 bases between the germline ends. Germline CDR1 is SGHDN and CDR2 is FVKESK. This CDR3 has 16 residues. The CDR3 here is CASSSTGSYSGNTIYF. Here the CDR3 DNA reads TGTGCCAGCAGCTCGACAGGTAGCTACTCTGGAAACACCATATATTTT. Drawing the rest from reference TRBV14 and TRBJ1-3, the complete variable domain is EAGVTQFPSHSVIEKGQTVTLRCDPISGHDNLYWYRRVMGKEIKFLLHFVKESKQDESGMPNNRFLAERTGGTYSTLKVQPAELEDSGVYFCASSSTGSYSGNTIYFGEGSWLTVV.

The gene calls are TRBV7-9 and TRBJ2-1, with TRBD1 matching over 11 bases. In germline, CDR1 is SEHNR, CDR2 FQNEAQ (reference sequence). The CDR3 is 16 residues long. Trimming took 5 bases from V and 4 from J; bases not matched to a gene: 7. CDR3 sequence: CASSAGTGGEYNEQFF. The CDR3, as DNA: TGTGCCAGCAGCGCTGGGACAGGGGGGGAGTACAATGAGCAGTTCTTC. The full variable domain, in which reference TRBV7-9 and TRBJ2-1 provide the parts outside the CDR3, is DTGVSQNPRHKITKRGQNVTFRCDPISEHNRLYWYRQTLGQGPEFLTYFQNEAQLEKSRLLSDRFSAERPKGSFSTLEIQRTEQGDSAMYLCASSAGTGGEYNEQFFGPGTRLTVL.

V usage is TRBV18 and J usage is TRBJ2-5, with D unclear. Germline CDR1 is KGHSH and CDR2 is LQKENI. The CDR3 covers 15 residues. V shed 2 bases and J shed 4 bases, with 14 bases lying between them. The CDR3 coding sequence is TGTGCCAGCTCACCATCCACGAGTTACGTAGAGACCCAGTACTTC. Translating gives CASSPSTSYVETQYF.

This clone was recorded once. The CDR3 DNA sequence: TGTGCCAGCTCACCGGGACAGGGTAGCGAAAGCGAGCAGTACTTC. Translating gives CASSPGQGSESEQYF. The chain uses TRBV18 and TRBJ2-7; TRBD1 aligns across 9 bases. CDR3 length equals 15 residues. Germline V gene lookup returns CDR1 KGHSH and CDR2 LQKENI. V lost 3 bases to trimming and J lost 6 bases; unmatched junction nucleotides: 9. The full variable domain, in which reference TRBV18 and TRBJ2-7 provide the parts outside the CDR3, is NAGVMQNPRHLVRRRGQEARLRCSPMKGHSHVYWYRQLPEEGLKFMVYLQKENIIDESGMPKERFSAEFPKEGPSILRIQQVVRGDSAAYFCASSPGQGSESEQYFGPGTRLTVT.